The TCR beta chain described here comes from a study of CD8 T cells in Susac syndrome. Study results and limitations: In its TCR sequencing and HLA analysis, the study acknowledged that the number of individuals was relatively small.

Sequencing of TCR beta was performed on blood CD8+ T cells and on blood CD4+ T cells. Roughly 0.45 to 1 ug RNA was reverse transcribed with random hexamers. Amplification of TCR beta CDR3 spanned 54 Vbeta and 13 Jbeta via immunoSEQ multiplex PCR. MiXCR, applied by TCRdb to the immunoSEQ multiplex PCR reads, yields one record per CDR3 protein. Among hundreds of thousands of distinct CDR3 sequences listed, approximately 91% were seen once. The V gene lost 3 bases and the J gene lost 7 bases, with 28 bases spanning the gap. CDR3 length: 17 residues. Germline CDR1 DFQATT, CDR2 SNEGSKA (reference sequence). Turning to this clonotype: Its specificity is not known.

Sequenced: CD8+ T cells from PBMCs. The chain uses TRBV20-1 and TRBJ2-7, with D maybe TRBD1 (5 bases). This sequence was found in a human donor with multiple sclerosis. The CDR3 protein is CSASSFSPGKTYEEQYF. In DNA, the CDR3 is TGCAGTGCTAGTAGTTTCTCTCCAGGGAAGACCTACGAGGAGCAGTACTTC.